The TCR beta chain under discussion was sequenced for a study of shared clonotypes between healthy human individuals. Broader study findings: Sampling covered nothing but blood. Tissue TCR repertoires likely differ from those found in blood. Memory subsets had estimated richness that was generally smaller than that of naive subsets.

Assay used: immunoSEQ multiplex PCR; TCRdb lists only in-frame clones, some missing. The sample holds approximately 740,000 clones, approximately 79% seen once. As for this clone: Its antigen is unknown.

The source is a woman aged 30 to 39 in good health. Sequencing was done on a sample of memory CD4+ T cells sorted from blood. Sample subset: CD45RA-negative fraction.

The CDR3 is CASSPNDRGRADTQYF. In DNA, the CDR3 is TGTGCCAGCAGTCCAAACGACAGGGGCAGGGCAGATACGCAGTATTTT. The V and J genes are TRBV6-6 and TRBJ2-3; 8 nucleotides align to TRBD1. CDR1 is MNHNY and CDR2 is SVGAGI in the germline V gene (reference sequence). The J segment lost 4 bases and the V segment lost 5 bases, leaving 11 bases of the junction unmatched. The CDR3 consists of 16 residues.